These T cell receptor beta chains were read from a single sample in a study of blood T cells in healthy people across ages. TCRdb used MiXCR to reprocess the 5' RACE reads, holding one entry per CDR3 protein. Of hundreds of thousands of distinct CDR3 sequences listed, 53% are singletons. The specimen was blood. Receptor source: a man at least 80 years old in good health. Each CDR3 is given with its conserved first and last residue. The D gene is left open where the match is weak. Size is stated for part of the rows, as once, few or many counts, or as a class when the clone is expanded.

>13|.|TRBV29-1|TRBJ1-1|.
CSVGLSGNTEAFF
TGCAGCGTTGGTCTCTCGGGGAACACTGAAGCTTTCTTT
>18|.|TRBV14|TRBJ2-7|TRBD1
CASSQEIGTGFYSYEQYF
TGTGCCAGCAGCCAGGAAATCGGGACAGGATTTTACTCCTACGAGCAGTACTTC
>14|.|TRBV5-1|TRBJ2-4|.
CASSLNRDSNIQYF
TGCGCCAGCAGCCTAAACAGGGATTCTAACATTCAGTACTTC
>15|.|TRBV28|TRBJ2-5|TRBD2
CASNSLSGSTETQYF
TGTGCCAGCAACTCGCTGAGCGGGAGCACAGAGACCCAGTACTTC
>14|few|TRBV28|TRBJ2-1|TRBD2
CASSLVSGSNEQFF
TGTGCCAGCAGTTTAGTTAGCGGGAGCAATGAGCAGTTCTTC
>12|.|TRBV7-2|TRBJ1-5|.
CASRGNNQPQHF
TGTGCCAGCAGGGGAAACAATCAGCCCCAGCATTTT
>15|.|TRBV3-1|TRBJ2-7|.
CASSQAAGRSYEQYF
TGTGCCAGCAGCCAAGCGGCAGGGCGGTCCTACGAGCAGTACTTC
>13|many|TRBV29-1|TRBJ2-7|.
CSVEGQGLYEQYF
TGCAGCGTTGAGGGCCAGGGTCTCTACGAGCAGTACTTC
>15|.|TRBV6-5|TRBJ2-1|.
CASSYAPDPYNEQFF
TGTGCCAGCAGCTACGCGCCAGACCCCTACAATGAGCAGTTCTTC
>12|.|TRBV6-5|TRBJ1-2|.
CATQEGSYGYTF
TGTGCCACCCAAGAAGGGAGCTATGGCTACACCTTC
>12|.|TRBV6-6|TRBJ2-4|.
CASSQLGNIQYF
TGTGCCAGCAGTCAGCTAGGAAACATTCAGTACTTC
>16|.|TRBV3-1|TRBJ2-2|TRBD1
CASSQRTGDDTGELFF
TGTGCCAGCAGCCAACGGACAGGGGATGACACCGGGGAGCTGTTTTTT
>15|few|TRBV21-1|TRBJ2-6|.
CASSHRGPGANVLTF
TGTGCCAGCAGCCACAGGGGTCCTGGGGCCAACGTCCTGACTTTC
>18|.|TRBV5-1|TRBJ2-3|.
CASSLGDRAPASTDTQYF
TGCGCCAGCAGCTTGGGGGACCGTGCGCCCGCTAGCACAGATACGCAGTATTTT
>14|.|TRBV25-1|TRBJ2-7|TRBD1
CASSGTTGSYEQYF
TGTGCCAGCAGTGGGACGACAGGGTCCTACGAGCAGTACTTC
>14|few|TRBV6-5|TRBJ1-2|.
CASSYSGGGYGYTF
TGTGCCAGCAGTTACTCCGGCGGGGGCTATGGCTACACCTTC
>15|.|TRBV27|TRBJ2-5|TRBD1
CASSPIRTGEETQYF
TGTGCCAGCAGTCCTATACGGACAGGGGAGGAGACCCAGTACTTC
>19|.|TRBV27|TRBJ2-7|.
CASSSILDLPDYSYNEQYF
TGTGCCAGCAGTTCGATTCTGGATCTGCCTGACTACTCCTACAATGAGCAGTACTTC
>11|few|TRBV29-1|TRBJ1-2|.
CSVDSGVGYTF
TGCAGCGTTGACTCGGGGGTTGGCTACACCTTC
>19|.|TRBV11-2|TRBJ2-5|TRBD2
CASSPPWTSGWGHRETQYF
TGTGCCAGCAGCCCTCCGTGGACTAGCGGATGGGGGCACAGGGAGACCCAGTACTTC
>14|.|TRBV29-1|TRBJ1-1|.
CSVVRRGRNTEAFF
TGCAGCGTTGTAAGGCGAGGGCGTAACACTGAAGCTTTCTTT
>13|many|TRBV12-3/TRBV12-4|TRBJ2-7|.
CASSRDISYEQYF
TGTGCCAGCAGTCGGGACATATCCTACGAGCAGTACTTC
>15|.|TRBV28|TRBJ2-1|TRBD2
CASRSSGGGYNEQFF
TGTGCCAGCAGGTCCTCGGGGGGAGGGTACAATGAGCAGTTCTTC
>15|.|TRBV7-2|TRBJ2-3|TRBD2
CASSLEAGGGRYAYF
TGTGCCAGCAGCTTGGAAGCGGGGGGCGGCAGATACGCGTATTTT
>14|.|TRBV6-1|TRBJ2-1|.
CAATGIRGRNEQFF
TGTGCCGCCACCGGGATCAGGGGTCGGAATGAGCAGTTCTTC
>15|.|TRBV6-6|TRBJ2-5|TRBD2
CASRDAGGPQETQYF
TGTGCCAGCAGGGATGCGGGAGGCCCCCAAGAGACCCAGTACTTC
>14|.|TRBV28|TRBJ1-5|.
CASSLKRGNQPQHF
TGTGCCAGCAGCTTGAAAAGAGGCAATCAGCCCCAGCATTTT
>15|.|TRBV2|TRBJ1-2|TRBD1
CASSARDRGLEGYTF
TGTGCCAGCAGCGCCCGGGACAGGGGGCTGGAAGGCTACACCTTC
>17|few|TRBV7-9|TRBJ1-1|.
CASSLVGRSTMNTEAFF
TGTGCCAGCAGCTTAGTCGGCAGGTCCACGATGAACACTGAAGCTTTCTTT
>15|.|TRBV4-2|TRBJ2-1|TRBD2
CASSQEGGLAGEQFF
TGTGCCAGCAGCCAAGAGGGGGGCCTAGCGGGAGAGCAGTTCTTC
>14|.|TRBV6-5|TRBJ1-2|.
CASIRGWGNYGYTF
TGTGCCAGCATCCGCGGATGGGGGAACTATGGCTACACCTTC
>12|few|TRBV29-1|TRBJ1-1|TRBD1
CSGHRGDTEAFF
TGCAGCGGTCACAGGGGGGACACTGAAGCTTTCTTT
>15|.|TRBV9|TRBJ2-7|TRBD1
CASSPRTGGYYEQYF
TGTGCCAGCAGCCCGCGGACAGGGGGCTACTACGAGCAGTACTTC
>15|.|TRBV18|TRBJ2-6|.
CASSPTGDWANVLTF
TGTGCCAGCTCACCAACAGGCGACTGGGCCAACGTCCTGACTTTC